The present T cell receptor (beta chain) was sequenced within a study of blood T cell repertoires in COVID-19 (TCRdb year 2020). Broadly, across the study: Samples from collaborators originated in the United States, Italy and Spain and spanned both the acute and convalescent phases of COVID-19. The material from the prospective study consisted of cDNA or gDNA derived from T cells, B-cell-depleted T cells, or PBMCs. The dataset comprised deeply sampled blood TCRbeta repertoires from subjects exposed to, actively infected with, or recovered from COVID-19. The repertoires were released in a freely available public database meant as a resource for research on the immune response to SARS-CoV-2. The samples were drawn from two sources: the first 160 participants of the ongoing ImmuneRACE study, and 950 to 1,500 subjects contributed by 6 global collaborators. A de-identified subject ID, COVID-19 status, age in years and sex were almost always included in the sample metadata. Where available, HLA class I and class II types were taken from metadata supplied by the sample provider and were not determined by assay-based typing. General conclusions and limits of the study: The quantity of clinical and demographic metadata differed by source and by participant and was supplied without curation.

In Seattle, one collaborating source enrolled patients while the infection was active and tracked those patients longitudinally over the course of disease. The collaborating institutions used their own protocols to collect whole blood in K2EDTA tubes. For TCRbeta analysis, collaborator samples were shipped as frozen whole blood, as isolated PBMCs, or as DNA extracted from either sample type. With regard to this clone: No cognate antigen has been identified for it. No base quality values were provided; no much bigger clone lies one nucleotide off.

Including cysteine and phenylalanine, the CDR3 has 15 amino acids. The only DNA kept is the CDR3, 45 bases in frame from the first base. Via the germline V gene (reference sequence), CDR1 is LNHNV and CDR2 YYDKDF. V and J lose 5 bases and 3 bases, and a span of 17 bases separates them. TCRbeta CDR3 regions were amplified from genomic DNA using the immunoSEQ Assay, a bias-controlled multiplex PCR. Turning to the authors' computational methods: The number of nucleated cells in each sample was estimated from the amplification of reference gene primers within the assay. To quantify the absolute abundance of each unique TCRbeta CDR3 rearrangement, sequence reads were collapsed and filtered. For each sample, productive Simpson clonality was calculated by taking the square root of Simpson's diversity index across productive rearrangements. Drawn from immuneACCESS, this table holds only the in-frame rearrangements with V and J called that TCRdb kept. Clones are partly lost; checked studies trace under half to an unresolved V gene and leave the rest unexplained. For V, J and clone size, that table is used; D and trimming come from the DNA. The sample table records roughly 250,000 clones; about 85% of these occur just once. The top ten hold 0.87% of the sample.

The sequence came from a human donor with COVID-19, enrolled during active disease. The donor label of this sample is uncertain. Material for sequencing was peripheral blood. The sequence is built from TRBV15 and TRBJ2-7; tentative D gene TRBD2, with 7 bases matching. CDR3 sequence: CATSRTREGHYEQYF. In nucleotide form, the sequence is TGTGCCACCAGCCGGACGAGGGAGGGACACTACGAGCAGTACTTC.